The clone carrying this T cell receptor (beta chain) was recorded once. Its antigen is currently unknown. The data originate from a study of Ad26.COV2.S vaccination and SARS-CoV-2 variants. Looking at the study overall: The trial was COV1001 and the donor's arm was Ad26.COV2.S. Study findings and constraints: Using TCR breadth and depth analyses may have led to underestimated total T cell responses.

Treatment noted: some 19 received Ad26.COV2.S at low or high dose, single or two shots; 5 received placebo; per-sample allocation not given. After the first vaccine or placebo injection, samples were drawn on day 63. Adults aged 18-55 years in Boston included the donor. Its platform was an Ad26 vector, and its expressed antigen was Wuhan-strain SARS-CoV-2 spike. Generated by immunoSEQ multiplex PCR, the TCRdb table keeps only in-frame clones and is missing some. This sample has some 450,000 clones, with roughly 87% found just once. Sequenced material: peripheral blood, taken in a trial of Ad26.COV2.S vaccine versus placebo. The sequence was collected from a person aged 18-65 years who received the Ad26.COV2.S COVID-19 vaccine or a placebo.

This CDR3 is CASSVQAGGPGTDTQYF. The CDR3 DNA reads TGTGCCAGCAGCGTACAAGCGGGAGGGCCGGGCACAGATACGCAGTATTTT. The chain employs TRBV9 and TRBJ2-3; 10 positions agree with TRBD2. The length of the CDR3 is 17 residues. CDR1 and CDR2 (germline): SGDLS, YYNGEE. V lost 1 base, J lost 1 base, and 6 bases stayed unmatched.